Below, 11 T cell receptor beta chains from the same sample are listed, as sequenced in a study of cytomegalovirus exposure and HLA in healthy donors. Repertoires were generated with immunoSEQ multiplex PCR, while TCRdb's copy carries only in-frame clones and drops some. The sample contains tens of thousands of clones, 75% to 95% of which appear only once. Sequencing input: PBMCs. Source of these receptors: a young woman in good health and CMV-seronegative.

The genes are TRBV27 and TRBJ2-7; the D gene is possibly TRBD2 (6 bases). Germline CDR1 and CDR2: MNHEY and SMNVEV (reference sequence). Trimming took off 3 bases at V and 4 bases at J, with 16 bases between the two ends. The CDR3 is 15 amino acids. The CDR3 is CASSFLRENKYEQYF. The CDR3 nucleotides are TGTGCCAGCAGTTTTTTACGGGAGAATAAGTACGAGCAGTACTTC.

This chain links TRBV5-1 with TRBJ2-5; D is perhaps TRBD2 (5 bases). Germline V lookup: CDR1 SGHRS, CDR2 YFSETQ. The CDR3 contains 15 residues. Trimming left V 3 bases short and J 0 bases short, with 12 bases between. The CDR3 loop is CASSSPLDYQETQYF. The CDR3 DNA reads TGCGCCAGCAGCTCCCCGTTGGACTACCAAGAGACCCAGTACTTC. Combining the CDR3 with reference TRBV5-1 and TRBJ2-5 gives the whole variable domain KAGVTQTPRYLIKTRGQQVTLSCSPISGHRSVSWYQQTPGQGLQFLFEYFSETQRNKGNFPGRFSGRQFSNSRSEMNVSTLELGDSALYLCASSSPLDYQETQYFGPGTRLLVL.

Concerning this clone: One junction end does not reproduce the germline sequence, and a read error may be involved. The gene calls are TRBV10-3 and TRBJ2-7; D is perhaps TRBD2 (6 bases). This CDR3 contains 9 residues. Germline V gene sequence: CDR1 ENHRY, CDR2 SYGVKD. CDR3: CAIPGSGDF. The CDR3 bases are TGTGCCATCCCCGGGAGCGGCGACTTC.

The J gene is TRBJ2-7, the V gene TRBV9; no clear D. Looked up from germline, CDR1 is SGDLS and CDR2 is YYNGEE. This CDR3 comprises 16 residues. Trimming removed 0 bases at V and 3 bases at J, with 16 bases between. The CDR3 region is CASSVGAELGSYEQYF. The CDR3 region has the DNA TGTGCCAGCAGCGTAGGGGCAGAACTCGGTAGCTACGAGCAGTACTTC.

J is TRBJ1-5 and V is TRBV6-1; D unresolved. The CDR3 spans 13 residues. Germline assignment: CDR1 MNHNS and CDR2 SASEGT. Trimming shortened V by 6 bases and J by 0 bases, and 6 bases separated the two germline ends. The CDR3, as DNA: TGTGCCAGCAGCAGTTATAGCAATCAGCCCCAGCATTTT. This gives the protein CASSSYSNQPQHF.

This clone was picked up a small number of times. The rearrangement uses TRBV19 and TRBJ2-7; TRBD1 matches at 7 bases. CDR1 and CDR2 from the germline V gene are LNHDA and SQIVND (reference sequence). The V gene end was trimmed by 5 bases and the J gene end by 5 bases; junction bases not matched to a gene: 9. The CDR3 consists of 14 residues. Written as DNA, the CDR3 is TGTGCCAGTAGTCTTACGACAGGGAGCCACGAGCAGTACTTC. It translates to CASSLTTGSHEQYF.

The rearrangement joins TRBV30 to TRBJ2-1; no firm D call. Trimming shortened V by 7 bases and J by 7 bases, and 14 bases separated the two germline ends. There are 12 residues in the CDR3. Germline CDR1 and CDR2: GTSNPN and SVGIG (reference sequence). The CDR3 region is CALVEAGNEQFF. In DNA, the CDR3 is TGTGCCTTAGTGGAAGCAGGAAATGAGCAGTTCTTC.

The rearrangement joins TRBV7-9 to TRBJ2-5, with D perhaps TRBD2 (5 bases). The CDR3 extends over 13 amino acids. V lost 1 base, J lost 4 bases, and 7 bases lay in between. Germline V lookup: CDR1 SEHNR, CDR2 FQNEAQ (reference sequence). This CDR3 reads CASSLEGRETQYF. CDR3 bases: TGTGCCAGCAGCTTAGAAGGGAGAGAGACCCAGTACTTC.

V is TRBV5-1 and J is TRBJ2-3; D remains unclear. Germline loops: CDR1 SGHRS, CDR2 YFSETQ. The V and J ends lost 3 bases and 2 bases respectively, with 10 bases between them. This CDR3 region has 14 residues. The CDR3 DNA is TGCGCCAGCAGCTCACTAATGCCCACAGATACGCAGTATTTT. Encoded protein: CASSSLMPTDTQYF.

The V gene is TRBV12-2, the J gene TRBJ2-2; TRBD1, the table's D call, was not compared with the DNA. TRBV12-2 is classified as a pseudogene. The CDR3 is 15 amino acids. Here the CDR3 DNA reads TGTGCAGGCCATAAACCCGGACATAACACCGGGGAGCTGTTTTTT. This gives the protein CAGHKPGHNTGELFF.

This sequence joins TRBV7-2 and TRBJ2-2; TRBD2 aligns across 8 bases. Trimming took 2 bases from V and 7 from J; bases not matched to a gene: 9. Germline V gene sequence: CDR1 SGHTA, CDR2 FQGNSA. The CDR3 runs to 16 residues. The CDR3 sequence: CASSLLAGRAVGELFF. CDR3 nucleotides: TGTGCCAGCAGCTTACTCGCCGGGAGGGCCGTCGGGGAGCTGTTTTTT.